This T cell receptor (beta chain) appears in the sequencing data of a study of blood T cell repertoires in COVID-19. Across the whole study: From the United States, Italy and Spain came samples of acute and convalescent COVID-19. In each case, the material was cDNA or gDNA derived from T cells, B-cell-depleted T cells, or PBMCs.

The assay was immunoSEQ multiplex PCR, and TCRdb's table has in-frame clones only and misses some. The table records 200,000 to 250,000 clones, 85% to 90% of them present only once. One Seattle source followed patients from active infection through their disease course. The CDR3 is 15 amino acids. The germline V and J ends were trimmed by 5 bases and 4 bases, with 17 bases remaining between them. Germline V gene data show CDR1 as MDHEN and CDR2 as SYDVKM. The TCR comes from a man aged 25-45 years with COVID-19, enrolled during active disease. The sequenced sample consisted of peripheral blood. The V and J genes are TRBV28 and TRBJ1-1; perhaps TRBD1 as D (6 bases). The DNA for the CDR3 is TGTGCCAGCAGTCGTAGCCTAACAGGGTCCACTGAAGCTTTCTTT. Translated, it gives CASSRSLTGSTEAFF. Full variable domain (missing parts from reference TRBV28 and TRBJ1-1): DVKVTQSSRYLVKRTGEKVFLECVQDMDHENMFWYRQDPGLGLRLIYFSYDVKMKEKGDIPEGYSVSREKKERFSLILESASTNQTSMYLCASSRSLTGSTEAFFGQGTRLTVV.